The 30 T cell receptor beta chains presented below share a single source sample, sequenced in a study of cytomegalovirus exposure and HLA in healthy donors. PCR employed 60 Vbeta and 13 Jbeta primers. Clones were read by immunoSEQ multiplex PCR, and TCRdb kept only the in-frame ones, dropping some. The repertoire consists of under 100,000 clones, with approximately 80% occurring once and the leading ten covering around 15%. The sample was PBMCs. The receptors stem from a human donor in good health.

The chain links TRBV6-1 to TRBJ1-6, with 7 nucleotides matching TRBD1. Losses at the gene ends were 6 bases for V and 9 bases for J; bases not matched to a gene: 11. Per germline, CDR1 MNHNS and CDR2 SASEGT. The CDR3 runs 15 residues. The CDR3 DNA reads TGTGCCAGCAGCCCGACAGGGCAGGGGATTTCACCCCTCCACTTT. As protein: CASSPTGQGISPLHF.

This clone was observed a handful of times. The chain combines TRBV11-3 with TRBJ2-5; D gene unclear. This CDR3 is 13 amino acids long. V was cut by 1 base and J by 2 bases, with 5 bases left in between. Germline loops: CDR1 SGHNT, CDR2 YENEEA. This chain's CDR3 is CASSLGTQETQYF. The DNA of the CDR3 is TGTGCCAGCAGCTTAGGAACACAAGAGACCCAGTACTTC.

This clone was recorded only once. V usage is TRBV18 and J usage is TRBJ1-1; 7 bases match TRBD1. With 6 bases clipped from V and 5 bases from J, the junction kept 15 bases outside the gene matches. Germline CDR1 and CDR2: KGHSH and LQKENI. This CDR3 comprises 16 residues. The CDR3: CASSEDRVGGRTEAFF. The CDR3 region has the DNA TGTGCCAGCTCCGAAGACAGGGTAGGAGGGAGAACTGAAGCTTTCTTT.

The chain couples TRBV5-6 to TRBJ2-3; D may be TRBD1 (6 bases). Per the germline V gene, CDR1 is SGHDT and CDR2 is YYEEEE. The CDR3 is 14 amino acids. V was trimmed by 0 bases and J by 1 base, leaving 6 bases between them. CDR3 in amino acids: CASSLAGGTDTQYF. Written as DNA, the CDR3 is TGTGCCAGCAGCTTGGCAGGGGGCACAGATACGCAGTATTTT.

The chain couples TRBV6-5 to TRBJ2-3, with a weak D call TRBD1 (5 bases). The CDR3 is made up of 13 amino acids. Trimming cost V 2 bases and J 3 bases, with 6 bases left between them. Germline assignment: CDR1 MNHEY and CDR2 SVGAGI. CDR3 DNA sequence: TGTGCCAGCAGTTACCCAGGGACAGATACGCAGTATTTT. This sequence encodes CASSYPGTDTQYF.

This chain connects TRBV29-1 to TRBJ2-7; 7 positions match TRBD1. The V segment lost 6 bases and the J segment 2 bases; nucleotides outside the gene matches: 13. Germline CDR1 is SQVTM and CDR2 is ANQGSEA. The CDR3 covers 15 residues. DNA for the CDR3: TGCAGCGTCCGGGTGGTGGGACAGCCCCCCTACGAGCAGTACTTC. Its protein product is CSVRVVGQPPYEQYF.

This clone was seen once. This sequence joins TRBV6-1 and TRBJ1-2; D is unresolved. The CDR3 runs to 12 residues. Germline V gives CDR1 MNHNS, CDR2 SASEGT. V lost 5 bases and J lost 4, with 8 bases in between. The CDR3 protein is CASSFQIYGYTF. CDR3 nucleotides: TGTGCCAGCAGTTTCCAGATCTATGGCTACACCTTC.

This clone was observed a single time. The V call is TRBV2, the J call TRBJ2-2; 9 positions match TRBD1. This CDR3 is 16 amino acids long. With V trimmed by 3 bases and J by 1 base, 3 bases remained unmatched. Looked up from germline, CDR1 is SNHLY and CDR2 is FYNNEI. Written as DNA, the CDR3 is TGTGCCAGCAGTGACGAGGGACAGGGGAACACCGGGGAGCTGTTTTTT. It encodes CASSDEGQGNTGELFF.

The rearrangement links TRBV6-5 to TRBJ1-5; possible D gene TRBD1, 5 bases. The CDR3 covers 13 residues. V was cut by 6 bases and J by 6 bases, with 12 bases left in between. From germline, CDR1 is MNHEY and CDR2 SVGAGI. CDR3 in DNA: TGTGCCAGCAGACGAGACAGTTCTCAGCCCCAGCATTTT. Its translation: CASRRDSSQPQHF.

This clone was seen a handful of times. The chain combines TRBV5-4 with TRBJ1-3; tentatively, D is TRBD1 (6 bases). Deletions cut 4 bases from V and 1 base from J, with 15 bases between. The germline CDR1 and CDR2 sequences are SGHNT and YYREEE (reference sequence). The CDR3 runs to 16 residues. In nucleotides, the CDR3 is TGTGCCAGCAGCGGGGGGGGAAGGGGGTCTGGAAACACCATATATTTT. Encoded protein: CASSGGGRGSGNTIYF.

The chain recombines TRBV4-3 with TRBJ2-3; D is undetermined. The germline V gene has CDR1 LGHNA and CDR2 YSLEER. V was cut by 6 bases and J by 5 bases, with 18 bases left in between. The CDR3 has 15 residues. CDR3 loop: CASSHAEVLGDTQYF. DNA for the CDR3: TGCGCCAGCAGTCATGCAGAGGTCTTAGGAGATACGCAGTATTTT.

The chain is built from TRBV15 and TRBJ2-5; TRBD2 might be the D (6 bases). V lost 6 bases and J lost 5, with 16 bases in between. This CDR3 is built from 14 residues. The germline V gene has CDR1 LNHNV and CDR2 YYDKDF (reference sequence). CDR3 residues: CATSRGFGVETQYF. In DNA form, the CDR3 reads TGTGCCACCAGTCGGGGGTTCGGAGTGGAGACCCAGTACTTC.

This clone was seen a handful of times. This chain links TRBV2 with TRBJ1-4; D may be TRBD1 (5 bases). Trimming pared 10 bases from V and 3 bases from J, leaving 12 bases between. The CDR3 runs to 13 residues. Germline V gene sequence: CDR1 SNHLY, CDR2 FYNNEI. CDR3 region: CATTRGSNEKLFF. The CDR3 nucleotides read TGTGCCACAACTCGGGGGTCTAATGAAAAACTGTTTTTT.

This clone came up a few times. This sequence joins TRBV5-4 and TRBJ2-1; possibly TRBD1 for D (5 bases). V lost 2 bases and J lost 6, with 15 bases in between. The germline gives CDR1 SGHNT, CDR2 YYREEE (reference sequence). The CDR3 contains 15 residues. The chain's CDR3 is CASSFDSLRSNEQFF. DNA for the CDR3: TGTGCCAGCAGCTTCGACAGCCTAAGGAGCAATGAGCAGTTCTTC. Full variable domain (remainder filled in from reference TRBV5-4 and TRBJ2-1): ETGVTQSPTHLIKTRGQQVTLRCSSQSGHNTVSWYQQALGQGPQFIFQYYREEENGRGNFPPRFSGLQFPNYSSELNVNALELDDSALYLCASSFDSLRSNEQFFGPGTRLTVL.

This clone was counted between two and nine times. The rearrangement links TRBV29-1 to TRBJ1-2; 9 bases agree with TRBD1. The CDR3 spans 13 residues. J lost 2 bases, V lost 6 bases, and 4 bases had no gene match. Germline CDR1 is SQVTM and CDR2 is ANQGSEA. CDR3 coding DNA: TGCAGCGTCCGAGGGACAGGGAACTATGGCTACACCTTC. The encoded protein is CSVRGTGNYGYTF. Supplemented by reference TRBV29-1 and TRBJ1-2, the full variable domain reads SAVISQKPSRDICQRGTSLTIQCQVDSQVTMMFWYRQQPGQSLTLIATANQGSEATYESGFVIDKFPISRPNLTFSTLTVSNMSPEDSSIYLCSVRGTGNYGYTFGSGTRLTVV.

The CDR3 reads CASSLGGRTEAFF. CDR3 in DNA: TGTGCCAGTAGTCTAGGGGGGAGGACTGAAGCTTTCTTT. V and J are TRBV19 and TRBJ1-1; D may be TRBD1 (6 bases). The V and J ends lost 5 bases and 5 bases respectively, with 12 bases between them. This CDR3 is built from 13 residues. Germline-derived CDR1 and CDR2 are LNHDA and SQIVND (reference sequence).

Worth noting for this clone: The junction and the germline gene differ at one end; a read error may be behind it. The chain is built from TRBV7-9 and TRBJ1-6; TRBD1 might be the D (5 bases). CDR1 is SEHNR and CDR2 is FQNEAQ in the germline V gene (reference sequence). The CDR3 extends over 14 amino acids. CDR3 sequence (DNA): TGTGCCAGCAGCTCCCTGGGGGGGGGTTCACCCCTCAACTTT. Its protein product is CASSSLGGGSPLNF.

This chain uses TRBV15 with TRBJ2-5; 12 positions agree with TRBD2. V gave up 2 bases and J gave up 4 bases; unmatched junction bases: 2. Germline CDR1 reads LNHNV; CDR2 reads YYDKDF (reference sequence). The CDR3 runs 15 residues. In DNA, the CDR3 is TGTGCCACCAGCAGACTAGCGGGGGGGCTAGAGACCCAGTACTTC. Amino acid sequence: CATSRLAGGLETQYF.

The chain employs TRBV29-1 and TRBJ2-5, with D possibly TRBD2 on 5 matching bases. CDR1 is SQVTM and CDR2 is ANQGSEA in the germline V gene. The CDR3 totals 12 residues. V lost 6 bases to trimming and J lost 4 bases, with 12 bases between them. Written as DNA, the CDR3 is TGCAGCGTGGCACCGGGGATAGAGACCCAGTACTTC. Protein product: CSVAPGIETQYF. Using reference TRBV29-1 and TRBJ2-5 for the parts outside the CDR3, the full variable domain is SAVISQKPSRDICQRGTSLTIQCQVDSQVTMMFWYRQQPGQSLTLIATANQGSEATYESGFVIDKFPISRPNLTFSTLTVSNMSPEDSSIYLCSVAPGIETQYFGPGTRLLVL.

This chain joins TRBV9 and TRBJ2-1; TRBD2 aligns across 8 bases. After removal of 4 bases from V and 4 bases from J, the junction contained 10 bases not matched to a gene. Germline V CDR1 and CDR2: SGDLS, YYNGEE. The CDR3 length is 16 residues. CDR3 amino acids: CASSLGGAGGYNEQFF. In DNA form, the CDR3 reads TGTGCCAGCAGCCTAGGAGGGGCGGGGGGTTACAATGAGCAGTTCTTC.

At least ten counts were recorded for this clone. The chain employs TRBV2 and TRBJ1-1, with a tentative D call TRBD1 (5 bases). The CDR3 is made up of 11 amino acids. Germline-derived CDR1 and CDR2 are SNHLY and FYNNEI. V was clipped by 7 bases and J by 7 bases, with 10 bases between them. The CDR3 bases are TGTGCCAGCATTTACGACAGTGAAGCTTTCTTT. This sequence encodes CASIYDSEAFF. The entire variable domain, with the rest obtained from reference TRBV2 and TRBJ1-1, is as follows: EPEVTQTPSHQVTQMGQEVILRCVPISNHLYFYWYRQILGQKVEFLVSFYNNEISEKSEIFDDQFSVERPDGSNFTLKIRSTKLEDSAMYFCASIYDSEAFFGQGTRLTVV.

The CDR3 DNA reads TGTGCCAGCAGCCCGCTAGCGGGGGGAATTGGAGCCAAAAACATTCAGTACTTC. Its translation: CASSPLAGGIGAKNIQYF. The V gene is TRBV7-2, the J gene TRBJ2-4, with 11 positions matching TRBD2. Germline values: CDR1 SGHTA, CDR2 FQGNSA. The CDR3 spans 18 residues. J was trimmed by 0 bases and V by 5 bases; bases with no gene match: 9. Supplemented by reference TRBV7-2 and TRBJ2-4, the full variable domain reads GAGVSQSPSNKVTEKGKDVELRCDPISGHTALYWYRQSLGQGLEFLIYFQGNSAPDKSGLPSDRFSAERTGGSVSTLTIQRTQQEDSAVYLCASSPLAGGIGAKNIQYFGAGTRLSVL.

CDR3 residues: CASSGSDRGWTEAFF. The CDR3, as DNA: TGTGCCAGCAGCGGGAGTGACAGGGGGTGGACTGAAGCTTTCTTT. The chain couples TRBV5-4 to TRBJ1-1, with 9 bases identical to TRBD1. The length of the CDR3 is 15 residues. V lost 4 bases, J lost 5 bases, and 9 bases stayed unmatched. Germline-derived CDR1 and CDR2 are SGHNT and YYREEE (reference sequence).

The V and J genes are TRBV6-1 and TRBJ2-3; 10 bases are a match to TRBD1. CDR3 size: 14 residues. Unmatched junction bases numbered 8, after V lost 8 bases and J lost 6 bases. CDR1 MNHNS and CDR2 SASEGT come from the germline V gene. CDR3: CASWTGGVKDTQYF. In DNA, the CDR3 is TGTGCCAGCTGGACAGGGGGAGTAAAGGATACGCAGTATTTT.

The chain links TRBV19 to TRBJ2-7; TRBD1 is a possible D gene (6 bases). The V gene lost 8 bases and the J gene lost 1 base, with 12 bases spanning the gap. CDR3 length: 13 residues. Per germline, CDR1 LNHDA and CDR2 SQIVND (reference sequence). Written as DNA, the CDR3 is TGTGCCAGTGGGGGACAACCTTCCTACGAGCAGTACTTC. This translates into CASGGQPSYEQYF.

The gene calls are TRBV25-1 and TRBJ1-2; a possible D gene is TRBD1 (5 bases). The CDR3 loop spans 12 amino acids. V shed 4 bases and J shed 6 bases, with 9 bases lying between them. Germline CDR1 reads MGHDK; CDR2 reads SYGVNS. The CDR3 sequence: CASSASGDGYTF. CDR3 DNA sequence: TGTGCCAGCAGTGCCTCGGGGGATGGCTACACCTTC.

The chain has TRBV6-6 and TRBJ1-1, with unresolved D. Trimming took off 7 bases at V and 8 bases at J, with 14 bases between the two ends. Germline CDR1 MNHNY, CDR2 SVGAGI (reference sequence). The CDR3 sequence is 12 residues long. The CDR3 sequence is CASTLARGEAFF. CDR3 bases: TGTGCCAGCACCCTGGCCCGAGGGGAAGCTTTCTTT.

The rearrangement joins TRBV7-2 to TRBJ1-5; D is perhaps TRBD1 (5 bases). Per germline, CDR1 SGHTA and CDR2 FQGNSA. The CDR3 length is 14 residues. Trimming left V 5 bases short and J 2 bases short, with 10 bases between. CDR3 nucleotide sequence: TGTGCCAGCAGCGACCAACAGGGCAATCAGCCCCAGCATTTT. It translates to CASSDQQGNQPQHF.

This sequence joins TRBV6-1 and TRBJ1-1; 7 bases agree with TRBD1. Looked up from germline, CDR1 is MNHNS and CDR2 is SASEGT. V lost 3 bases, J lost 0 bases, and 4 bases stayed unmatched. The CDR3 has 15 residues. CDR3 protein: CASSDPGQLNTEAFF. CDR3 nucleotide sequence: TGTGCCAGCAGTGACCCGGGACAGTTGAACACTGAAGCTTTCTTT.

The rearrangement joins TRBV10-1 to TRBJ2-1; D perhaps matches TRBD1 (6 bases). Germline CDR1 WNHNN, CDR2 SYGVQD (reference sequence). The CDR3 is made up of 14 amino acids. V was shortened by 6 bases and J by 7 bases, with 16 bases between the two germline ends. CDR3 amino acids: CASSRGHRDNEQFF. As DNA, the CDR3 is TGCGCCAGCAGCCGGGGACACCGGGATAATGAGCAGTTCTTC.